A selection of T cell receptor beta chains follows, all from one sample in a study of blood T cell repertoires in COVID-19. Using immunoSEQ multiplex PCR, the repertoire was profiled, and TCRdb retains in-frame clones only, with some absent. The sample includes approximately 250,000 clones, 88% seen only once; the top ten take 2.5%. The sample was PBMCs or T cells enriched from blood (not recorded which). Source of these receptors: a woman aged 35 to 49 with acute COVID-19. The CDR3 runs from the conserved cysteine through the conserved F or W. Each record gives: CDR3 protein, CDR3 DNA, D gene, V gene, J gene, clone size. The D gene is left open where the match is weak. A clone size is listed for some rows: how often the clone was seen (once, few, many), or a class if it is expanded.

CASSTISGGTRGNEQFF	TGTGCCAGCAGCACTATTAGCGGGGGGACTAGAGGCAATGAGCAGTTCTTC	TRBD2	TRBV9	TRBJ2-1	-
CASSGQDSNQPQHF	TGTGCCAGCTCCGGACAGGATAGCAATCAGCCCCAGCATTTT	TRBD1	TRBV18	TRBJ1-5	-
CASSTGLVSSDTQYF	TGTGCCAGTAGTACCGGACTAGTCAGTTCAGATACGCAGTATTTT	TRBD2	TRBV19	TRBJ2-3	-
CASSLAGGEKNIQYF	TGTGCCAGTAGCTTAGCGGGGGGGGAAAAAAACATTCAGTACTTC	TRBD2	TRBV19	TRBJ2-4	-
CASSSWTSGRAGEQFF	TGTGCCAGCAGTTCGTGGACTAGCGGGAGGGCCGGTGAGCAGTTCTTC	TRBD2	TRBV27	TRBJ2-1	-
CSVRGTGQETQYF	TGCAGCGTCCGGGGGACAGGACAAGAGACCCAGTACTTC	TRBD1	TRBV29-1	TRBJ2-5	-
CASSLGTDIWGNTIYF	TGCGCCAGCAGCTTGGGGACAGACATCTGGGGAAACACCATATATTTT	-	TRBV5-1	TRBJ1-3	-
CASLTGFYEQYF	TGTGCCAGTCTGACAGGGTTCTACGAGCAGTACTTC	TRBD1	TRBV2	TRBJ2-7	-
CASMSSYNEQFF	TGTGCCAGCATGAGTTCCTACAATGAGCAGTTCTTC	-	TRBV12-3/TRBV12-4	TRBJ2-1	-
CASIAGGQETQYF	TGTGCCAGCATAGCGGGGGGACAAGAGACCCAGTACTTC	TRBD2	TRBV6-1	TRBJ2-5	-
CAITPDRDQPQHF	TGTGCCATCACTCCGGATCGGGATCAGCCCCAGCATTTT	-	TRBV10-3	TRBJ1-5	-
CAWRSRTVGNQPQHF	TGTGCCTGGAGATCCCGGACAGTAGGCAATCAGCCCCAGCATTTT	-	TRBV30	TRBJ1-5	-
CSAAQGTEAFF	TGCAGTGCTGCGCAGGGCACTGAAGCTTTCTTT	-	TRBV20-1	TRBJ1-1	-
CASSRGGPSTGELFF	TGTGCCAGCAGTCGCGGGGGGCCGAGTACCGGGGAGCTGTTTTTT	TRBD2	TRBV5-4	TRBJ2-2	-
CASSFEGAPFF	TGTGCCAGCAGTTTTGAGGGGGCACCTTTCTTT	TRBD1	TRBV12-3/TRBV12-4	TRBJ1-1	-
CASSDGQCDTEAFF	TGTGCCAGCAGCGATGGACAGTGTGACACTGAAGCTTTCTTT	-	TRBV21-1	TRBJ1-1	few
CASSSSRLAGGYGDTQYF	TGTGCCAGCAGCTCCTCCCGACTAGCGGGAGGGTATGGAGATACGCAGTATTTT	TRBD2	TRBV7-2	TRBJ2-3	few
CATSDSQGDEQPQHF	TGTGCCACCAGTGATTCACAGGGAGACGAGCAGCCCCAGCATTTT	-	TRBV24-1	TRBJ1-5	-
CASSPRTGRTNYGYTF	TGTGCCAGCTCACCTCGGACAGGACGAACCAACTATGGCTACACCTTC	TRBD1	TRBV2	TRBJ1-2	-
CASSPPFKLNRDRGKYEQYF	TGCGCCAGCAGTCCCCCCTTCAAATTAAACCGGGACAGGGGTAAATACGAGCAGTACTTC	TRBD1	TRBV23-1	TRBJ2-7	-
CASRATGWGGTEAFF	TGTGCCAGCAGAGCAACAGGGTGGGGTGGCACTGAAGCTTTCTTT	-	TRBV3-1/TRBV3-2	TRBJ1-1	-
CASSRGGGTLSGNTIYF	TGTGCCAGCAGCCGTGGGGGGGGGACCCTCTCTGGAAACACCATATATTTT	-	TRBV5-4	TRBJ1-3	once
CAIKTGTENTEAFF	TGTGCCATCAAAACCGGGACAGAGAACACTGAAGCTTTCTTT	TRBD1	TRBV10-3	TRBJ1-1	-
CASSLGLLQETQYF	TGTGCCAGCAGCTTAGGACTTCTTCAAGAGACCCAGTACTTC	-	TRBV13	TRBJ2-5	-
CASSLGGRGENIQYF	TGTGCCAGCAGCCTCGGGGGGCGGGGGGAAAACATTCAGTACTTC	TRBD2	TRBV5-4	TRBJ2-4	-
CASQLARDYEQYF	TGTGCTAGCCAACTAGCGCGGGACTACGAGCAGTACTTC	TRBD2	TRBV12-5	TRBJ2-7	-
CSVTTGSRWAKNIQYF	TGCAGCGTTACGACCGGGAGTCGGTGGGCCAAAAACATTCAGTACTTC	-	TRBV29-1	TRBJ2-4	once
CASSPRGLNNQPQHF	TGTGCCAGCAGCCCGCGGGGGCTTAACAATCAGCCCCAGCATTTT	-	TRBV5-6	TRBJ1-5	-
CASSSGQGETEAFF	TGTGCCAGCAGCTCCGGACAGGGCGAAACTGAAGCTTTCTTT	TRBD1	TRBV7-6	TRBJ1-1	once
CASSLTATGELFF	TGTGCCAGCAGCTTGACAGCCACCGGGGAGCTGTTTTTT	-	TRBV11-2	TRBJ2-2	once
CASSLQNEQFF	TGCGCCAGCAGCTTGCAGAATGAGCAGTTCTTC	-	TRBV5-1	TRBJ2-1	-
CASSRRDSNYGYTF	TGTGCCAGCAGCCGCCGGGACAGCAACTATGGCTACACCTTC	TRBD1	TRBV7-9	TRBJ1-2	-
CASGGQRYTEAFF	TGTGCCAGCGGAGGACAGCGGTACACTGAAGCTTTCTTT	-	TRBV2	TRBJ1-1	-
CASSLGQGKNEQYF	TGCGCCAGCAGCTTGGGGCAGGGGAAAAACGAGCAGTACTTC	-	TRBV5-1	TRBJ2-7	-
CATRGQGDTGELFF	TGTGCCACCCGGGGACAGGGGGACACCGGGGAGCTGTTTTTT	TRBD1	TRBV24-1	TRBJ2-2	-
CASSSGLAGGPLQETQYF	TGCGCCAGCAGCTCCGGACTAGCGGGGGGACCCCTCCAAGAGACCCAGTACTTC	TRBD2	TRBV5-1	TRBJ2-5	-
CARSPYREGGYTF	TGTGCCAGAAGCCCGTACAGAGAGGGTGGCTACACCTTC	-	TRBV5-3	TRBJ1-2	-
CASSLSKGYTEAFF	TGTGCCAGCTCACTTTCCAAGGGGTACACTGAAGCTTTCTTT	-	TRBV18	TRBJ1-1	-
CASSLRSSGVSTDTQYF	TGTGCCAGCAGCCTCCGGAGTAGCGGGGTGAGCACAGATACGCAGTATTTT	TRBD2	TRBV7-2	TRBJ2-3	-
CASSLMDTDQPQHF	TGTGCCAGCAGTCTCATGGACACCGATCAGCCCCAGCATTTT	-	TRBV2	TRBJ1-5	-
CASSTPGLAGNTQYF	TGTGCCAGCAGCACCCCGGGACTAGCGGGGAATACGCAGTATTTT	TRBD2	TRBV5-6	TRBJ2-3	-
CASRSPRDTYTGELFF	TGTGCCAGTAGATCTCCCCGGGACACATACACCGGGGAGCTGTTTTTT	-	TRBV19	TRBJ2-2	-
CATRPPGTYNEQFF	TGTGCCACCCGTCCGCCGGGAACATACAATGAGCAGTTCTTC	-	TRBV24-1	TRBJ2-1	-
CASSYSTVAGETQYF	TGTGCCAGCAGTTACTCGACGGTTGCGGGGGAGACCCAGTACTTC	-	TRBV6-2/TRBV6-3	TRBJ2-5	-
CASSPGLLAKETQYF	TGTGCCAGCAGCCCAGGGTTACTAGCGAAGGAGACCCAGTACTTC	TRBD2	TRBV7-2	TRBJ2-5	-
CASSILAGGLTDTQYF	TGTGCCAGTAGTATTCTAGCGGGGGGTCTCACAGATACGCAGTATTTT	TRBD2	TRBV19	TRBJ2-3	-
CAISEQPGAYGYTF	TGTGCCATCAGTGAGCAGCCGGGAGCCTATGGCTACACCTTC	-	TRBV10-3	TRBJ1-2	-
CASSAQGGTEAFF	TGTGCCAGTAGTGCCCAGGGAGGAACTGAAGCTTTCTTT	-	TRBV19	TRBJ1-1	once
CASSLAGAGVDNEQFF	TGTGCCAGCAGCTTGGCCGGGGCGGGAGTCGACAATGAGCAGTTCTTC	TRBD2	TRBV5-4	TRBJ2-1	-
CASSLHWTGPEAFF	TGTGCCAGCAGTTTACACTGGACAGGGCCTGAAGCTTTCTTT	TRBD1	TRBV6-5	TRBJ1-1	-
CASSARLAGGTDTQYF	TGCGCCAGCAGCGCAAGACTAGCGGGAGGCACAGATACGCAGTATTTT	TRBD2	TRBV5-1	TRBJ2-3	-